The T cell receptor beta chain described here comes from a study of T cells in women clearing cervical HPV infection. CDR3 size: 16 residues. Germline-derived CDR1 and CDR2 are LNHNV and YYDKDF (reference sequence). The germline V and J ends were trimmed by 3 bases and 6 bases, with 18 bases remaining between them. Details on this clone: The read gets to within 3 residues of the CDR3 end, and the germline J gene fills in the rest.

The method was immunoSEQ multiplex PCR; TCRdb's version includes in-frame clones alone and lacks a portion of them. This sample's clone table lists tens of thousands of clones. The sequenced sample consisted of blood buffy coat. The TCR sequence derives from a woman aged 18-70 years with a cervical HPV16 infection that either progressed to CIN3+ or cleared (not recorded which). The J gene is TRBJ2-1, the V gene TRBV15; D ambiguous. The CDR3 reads CATSSILLGPTNEQFF. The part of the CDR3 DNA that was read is TGTGCCACCAGCAGCATATTGCTTGGGCCTACCAATGAG.